The next 24 T cell receptor beta chains were all read from a single sample in a study of technical replicates of blood from a handful of donors. The assay was immunoSEQ multiplex PCR, and TCRdb's table has in-frame clones only and misses some. Among roughly 79,000 clones, 90% to 95% were seen once, and the ten largest hold 0.37%. The specimen sequenced was T cells isolated from PBMCs. The receptors here all came from a human donor in good health. Some clones in this sample may be carry-over from other donors' samples.

The genes are TRBV13 and TRBJ1-5, with a weak D call TRBD1 (6 bases). Germline V lookup: CDR1 PRHDT, CDR2 FYEKMQ (reference sequence). The ends were cut back, 7 bases at V and 6 bases at J, with 13 bases in the middle. The CDR3 is 13 amino acids. The CDR3 loop is CASTQRGIQPQHF. Written as DNA, the CDR3 is TGTGCCAGCACCCAAAGGGGGATTCAGCCCCAGCATTTT.

This sequence joins TRBV6-1 and TRBJ1-2, with a tentative D call TRBD1 (5 bases). The CDR3 length is 12 residues. Germline V gene data show CDR1 as MNHNS and CDR2 as SASEGT. V lost 6 bases, J lost 4 bases, and 9 bases lay in between. CDR3 sequence: CASRRQPYGYTF. The CDR3 nucleotides read TGTGCCAGCAGGAGACAGCCCTATGGCTACACCTTC.

The chain is built from TRBV27 and TRBJ2-7; maybe TRBD1 (5 bases). The CDR3 extends over 16 amino acids. Germline values: CDR1 MNHEY, CDR2 SMNVEV (reference sequence). Trimming took 1 base from V and 4 from J, leaving 17 bases between them. This chain's CDR3 is CASSLFALDSYYEQYF. CDR3 nucleotides: TGTGCCAGCAGTTTATTCGCTTTAGACAGTTATTACGAGCAGTACTTC.

The V gene is TRBV2, the J gene TRBJ2-7; D is unclear. Trimming took off 2 bases at V and 6 bases at J, with 17 bases between the two ends. Germline CDR1 reads SNHLY; CDR2 reads FYNNEI. The CDR3 runs 15 residues. This chain's CDR3 is CASSELGSLRPEQYF. The CDR3, as DNA: TGTGCCAGCAGTGAACTTGGTAGCTTGCGACCCGAGCAGTACTTC.

The chain combines TRBV11-2 with TRBJ2-3; 7 nucleotides match TRBD1. The germline CDR1 and CDR2 sequences are SGHAT and FQNNGV. This CDR3 has 16 amino acids. With V trimmed by 3 bases and J by 6 bases, 12 bases remained unmatched. CDR3 bases: TGTGCCAGCAGCTTGTTATTAGGGGGCTATCGGGATACGCAGTATTTT. This sequence encodes CASSLLLGGYRDTQYF.

The rearrangement uses TRBV30 and TRBJ2-7; 8 nucleotides line up with TRBD1. Per the germline V gene, CDR1 is GTSNPN and CDR2 is SVGIG (reference sequence). The CDR3 is made up of 13 amino acids. V gave up 1 base and J gave up 2 bases; unmatched junction bases: 1. In DNA form, the CDR3 reads TGTGCCTGGAGTGGGACAGGGACCTACGAGCAGTACTTC. Amino acids: CAWSGTGTYEQYF.

The chain joins TRBV5-1 to TRBJ2-3; 7 bases agree with TRBD2. CDR3 length: 17 amino acids. Germline V gene lookup returns CDR1 SGHRS and CDR2 YFSETQ. Trimming cost V 3 bases and J 4 bases; bases outside gene matches: 14. The CDR3 sequence is CASSWEGRGRGPDTQYF. In nucleotides, the CDR3 is TGCGCCAGCAGCTGGGAGGGGAGGGGAAGGGGCCCAGATACGCAGTATTTT.

The chain recombines TRBV4-1 with TRBJ2-1; TRBD1 matches at 9 bases. This CDR3 has 14 amino acids. Germline-derived CDR1 and CDR2 are MGHRA and YSYEKL. The ends lost 4 bases at V and 8 bases at J; junction bases unmatched: 6. CDR3 residues: CASSLGQGIDEQFF. CDR3 in DNA: TGCGCCAGCAGCCTAGGACAGGGGATTGATGAGCAGTTCTTC.

V usage is TRBV7-6 and J usage is TRBJ2-3; 7 bases line up with TRBD1. The CDR3 extends over 15 amino acids. Looked up from germline, CDR1 is SGHVS and CDR2 is FNYEAQ. J was trimmed by 6 bases and V by 1 base; bases with no gene match: 7. The CDR3 coding sequence is TGTGCCAGCAGCTTAGAGGGACAGAGGAAGGATACGCAGTATTTT. Its translation is CASSLEGQRKDTQYF.

This clone has just one count. This rearrangement joins TRBV2 to TRBJ1-1; D is unclear. The germline CDR1 and CDR2 sequences are SNHLY and FYNNEI. V shed 0 bases and J shed 4 bases, with 15 bases lying between them. The CDR3 sequence is 16 residues long. DNA for the CDR3: TGTGCCAGCAGTGAAGCGCCAGAGACAATGGCCACTGAAGCTTTCTTT. Translating gives CASSEAPETMATEAFF.

V is TRBV19 and J is TRBJ1-1; tentatively, D is TRBD1 (6 bases). Trimming removed 5 bases from V and 7 bases from J, with 14 bases in between. The CDR3 has 13 amino acids. Germline CDR1 reads LNHDA; CDR2 reads SQIVND (reference sequence). CDR3 nucleotides: TGTGCCAGTAGTTGGTCCAGGGGCGGTGAAGCTTTCTTT. As protein: CASSWSRGGEAFF. Combining the CDR3 with reference TRBV19 and TRBJ1-1 gives the whole variable domain DGGITQSPKYLFRKEGQNVTLSCEQNLNHDAMYWYRQDPGQGLRLIYYSQIVNDFQKGDIAEGYSVSREKKESFPLTVTSAQKNPTAFYLCASSWSRGGEAFFGQGTRLTVV.

CDR3 amino acids: CASSDGDFNEQFF. CDR3 sequence (DNA): TGTGCCAGCAGTGACGGGGACTTTAATGAGCAGTTCTTC. V gene TRBV6-4 combines with J gene TRBJ2-1; possible D gene TRBD2, 6 bases. Germline CDR1 MRHNA, CDR2 SNTAGT. V was shortened by 2 bases and J by 7 bases, with 9 bases between the two germline ends. CDR3 length equals 13 residues.

The chain joins TRBV10-1 to TRBJ1-5; D unclear. Germline lookup yields CDR1 WNHNN and CDR2 SYGVQD (reference sequence). This CDR3 region has 13 residues. The V end was cut by 3 bases, the J end by 4 bases, with 7 bases between. The CDR3 is CASSDRGNQPQHF. The CDR3, as DNA: TGCGCCAGCAGTGACCGGGGTAATCAGCCCCAGCATTTT.

J is TRBJ2-3 and V is TRBV9; D is perhaps TRBD1 (5 bases). The CDR3 has 19 residues. Deletions cut 6 bases from V and 2 bases from J, with 28 bases between. Germline CDR1 and CDR2: SGDLS and YYNGEE. Written as DNA, the CDR3 is TGTGCCAGCACTATCCGGACACGGGTTTCGAACTCCCCCACAGATACGCAGTATTTT. Translation gives CASTIRTRVSNSPTDTQYF.

The genes are TRBV28 and TRBJ1-3; no definite D call. Trimming removed 7 bases at V and 0 bases at J, with 7 bases between. The CDR3 totals 13 residues. CDR1 MDHEN and CDR2 SYDVKM come from the germline V gene. In DNA form, the CDR3 reads TGTGCCAGCATCAGGTTCTCTGGAAACACCATATATTTT. Its translation is CASIRFSGNTIYF.

The chain carries TRBV30 and TRBJ1-2; no definite D call. CDR3 length: 12 residues. Trimming stripped 3 bases from V and 8 bases from J, with 13 bases between. Looked up from germline, CDR1 is GTSNPN and CDR2 is SVGIG (reference sequence). Here the CDR3 reads CAWRGEGGGYTF. The CDR3 DNA follows: TGTGCCTGGAGGGGAGAGGGTGGCGGCTACACCTTC.

V gene TRBV10-1 combines with J gene TRBJ1-4; 9 nucleotides line up with TRBD1. V shed 8 bases, J shed 8 bases, and the junction held 9 bases outside the gene matches. CDR1 WNHNN and CDR2 SYGVQD come from the germline V gene (reference sequence). The CDR3 sequence is 14 residues long. The CDR3 loop is CASSSGTGREKLFF. The CDR3 region has the DNA TGCGCCAGCTCGTCCGGGACAGGGAGAGAAAAACTGTTTTTT.

This clone appeared once. The chain is built from TRBV18 and TRBJ2-7, with 11 nucleotides matching TRBD1. Trimming took 4 bases from V and 1 from J; bases not matched to a gene: 3. The CDR3 totals 15 residues. The germline V gene has CDR1 KGHSH and CDR2 LQKENI. The CDR3 reads CASSRGQGASYEQYF. The CDR3 DNA follows: TGTGCCAGCTCACGAGGACAGGGGGCTTCCTACGAGCAGTACTTC. The variable domain in full, completed from reference TRBV18 and TRBJ2-7, reads NAGVMQNPRHLVRRRGQEARLRCSPMKGHSHVYWYRQLPEEGLKFMVYLQKENIIDESGMPKERFSAEFPKEGPSILRIQQVVRGDSAAYFCASSRGQGASYEQYFGPGTRLTVT.

This clone was detected a few times. CDR3 region: CAARGNTEAFF. The DNA for the CDR3 is TGTGCGGCACGGGGGAACACTGAAGCTTTCTTT. The chain links TRBV19 to TRBJ1-1; D is unresolved. CDR1 is LNHDA and CDR2 is SQIVND in the germline V gene (reference sequence). The CDR3 extends over 11 amino acids.

This chain joins TRBV7-9 and TRBJ2-3; 9 bases match TRBD2. With V trimmed by 9 bases and J by 2 bases, 9 bases remained unmatched. CDR1 is SEHNR and CDR2 is FQNEAQ in the germline V gene (reference sequence). The CDR3 is 15 amino acids. CDR3 DNA sequence: TGTGCCAGAACCCAGGCTAGCGGGGACACAGATACGCAGTATTTT. Encoded protein: CARTQASGDTDTQYF.

The chain combines TRBV7-8 with TRBJ2-7; 9 bases line up with TRBD2. Germline V gene lookup returns CDR1 SGHVS and CDR2 FQNEAQ. With V trimmed by 5 bases and J by 2 bases, 10 bases remained unmatched. CDR3 length: 16 residues. CDR3 sequence (DNA): TGTGCCAGCAGCGGAGACCGACTAGCGGAAACCTACGAGCAGTACTTC. This codes for CASSGDRLAETYEQYF.

As DNA, the CDR3 is TGTGCCAGTAGTACTCTGGGACAGGGCACAGATACGCAGTATTTT. The encoded protein is CASSTLGQGTDTQYF. The chain recombines TRBV19 with TRBJ2-3; TRBD1 agrees at 8 bases. The junction had 4 bases not matched to a gene; V was cut back by 4 bases and J by 1 base. The germline V gene has CDR1 LNHDA and CDR2 SQIVND (reference sequence). The CDR3 runs to 15 residues.

The chain links TRBV4-1 to TRBJ2-7; 11 positions agree with TRBD2. Germline trimming cut 0 bases from V and 5 bases from J; bases unmatched to any gene: 12. The CDR3 is 18 amino acids. Germline CDR1 reads MGHRA; CDR2 reads YSYEKL. The CDR3 coding sequence is TGCGCCAGCAGCCAAGAGGGTAGCGGGAGGGTCCCCCAGCACGAGCAGTACTTC. Translated, it gives CASSQEGSGRVPQHEQYF.

The chain is built from TRBV2 and TRBJ1-2; a weak D match, TRBD1 (5 bases). Looked up from germline, CDR1 is SNHLY and CDR2 is FYNNEI. V dropped 5 bases and J dropped 12 bases, with 19 bases sitting between them. The CDR3 contains 13 residues. The CDR3 region is CASSPYRGRLNTF. CDR3 bases: TGTGCCAGCAGTCCCTATAGGGGCCGCCTAAACACCTTC.